This TCR beta chain was profiled in a study of OX40 agonist ivuxolimab in advanced cancers. Whole-study context: Intravenous ivuxolimab at 0.01 to 10 mg/kg was given to patients every 2 weeks.

The CDR3 length is 14 residues. Germline assignment: CDR1 SNHLY and CDR2 FYNNEI. With 6 bases clipped from V and 8 bases from J, the junction kept 6 bases outside the gene matches. Sequencing used immunoSEQ multiplex PCR; TCRdb keeps in-frame clones, though not all of them. The repertoire has 70,000 to 95,000 clones, approximately 85% of them found once; the top ten carry about 6.9%. Researchers took blood at baseline, on cycle 4 day 1, and on cycle 7 day 1. The receptor was derived from an adult with an advanced solid tumor such as melanoma, head and neck, liver or kidney cancer. The chain uses TRBV2 and TRBJ1-4, with 10 bases lining up with TRBD1. The source material was CD4+ or CD8+ T cells sorted from blood, sampled in a trial of the OX40 agonist ivuxolimab. CDR3 protein: CASSRDRGEEKLFF. The CDR3 bases are TGTGCCAGCAGCCGGGACAGGGGAGAAGAAAAACTGTTTTTT.